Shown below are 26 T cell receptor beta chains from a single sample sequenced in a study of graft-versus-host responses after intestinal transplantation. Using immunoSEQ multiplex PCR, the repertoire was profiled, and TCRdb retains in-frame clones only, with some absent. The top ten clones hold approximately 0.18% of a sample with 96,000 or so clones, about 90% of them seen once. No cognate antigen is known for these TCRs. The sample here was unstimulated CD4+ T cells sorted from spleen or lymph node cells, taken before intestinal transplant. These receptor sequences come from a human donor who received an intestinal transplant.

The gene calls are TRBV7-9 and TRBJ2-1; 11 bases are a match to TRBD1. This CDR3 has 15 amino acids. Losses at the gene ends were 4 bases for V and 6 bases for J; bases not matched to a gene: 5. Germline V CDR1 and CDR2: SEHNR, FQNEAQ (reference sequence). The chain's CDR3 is CASSSYGTGGNEQFF. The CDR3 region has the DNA TGTGCCAGCAGCTCCTACGGGACAGGGGGCAATGAGCAGTTCTTC. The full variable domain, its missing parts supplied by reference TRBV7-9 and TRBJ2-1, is DTGVSQNPRHKITKRGQNVTFRCDPISEHNRLYWYRQTLGQGPEFLTYFQNEAQLEKSRLLSDRFSAERPKGSFSTLEIQRTEQGDSAMYLCASSSYGTGGNEQFFGPGTRLTVL.

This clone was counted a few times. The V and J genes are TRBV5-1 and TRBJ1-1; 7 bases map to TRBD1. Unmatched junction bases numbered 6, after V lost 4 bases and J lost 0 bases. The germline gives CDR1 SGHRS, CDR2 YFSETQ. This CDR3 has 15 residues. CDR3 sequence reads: CASSLQTGMNTEAFF. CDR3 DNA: TGCGCCAGCAGCCTCCAGACAGGGATGAACACTGAAGCTTTCTTT. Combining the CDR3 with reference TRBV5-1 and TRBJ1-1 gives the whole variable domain KAGVTQTPRYLIKTRGQQVTLSCSPISGHRSVSWYQQTPGQGLQFLFEYFSETQRNKGNFPGRFSGRQFSNSRSEMNVSTLELGDSALYLCASSLQTGMNTEAFFGQGTRLTVV.

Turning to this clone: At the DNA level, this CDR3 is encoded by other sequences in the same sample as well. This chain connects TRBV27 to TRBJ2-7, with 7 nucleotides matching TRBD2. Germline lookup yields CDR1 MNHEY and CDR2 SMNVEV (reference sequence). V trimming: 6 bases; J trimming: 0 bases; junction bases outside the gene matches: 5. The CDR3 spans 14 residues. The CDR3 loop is CASRLRTSSYEQYF. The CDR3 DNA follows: TGTGCCAGCAGGCTAAGGACTAGCTCCTACGAGCAGTACTTC.

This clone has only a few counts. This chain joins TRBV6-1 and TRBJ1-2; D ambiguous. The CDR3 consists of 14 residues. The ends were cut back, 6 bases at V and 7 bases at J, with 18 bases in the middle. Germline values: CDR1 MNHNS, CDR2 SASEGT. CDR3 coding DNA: TGTGCCAGCAGCAGAGAGGGAGTCCCTAGTGGCTACACCTTC. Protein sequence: CASSREGVPSGYTF.

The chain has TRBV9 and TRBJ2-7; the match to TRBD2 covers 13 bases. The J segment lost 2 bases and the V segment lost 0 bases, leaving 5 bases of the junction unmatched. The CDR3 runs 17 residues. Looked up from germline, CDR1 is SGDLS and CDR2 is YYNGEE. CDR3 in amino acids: CASSVGLAGGLTYEQYF. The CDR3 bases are TGTGCCAGCAGCGTAGGACTAGCGGGGGGACTTACCTACGAGCAGTACTTC. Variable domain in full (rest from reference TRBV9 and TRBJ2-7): DSGVTQTPKHLITATGQRVTLRCSPRSGDLSVYWYQQSLDQGLQFLIQYYNGEERAKGNILERFSAQQFPDLHSELNLSSLELGDSALYFCASSVGLAGGLTYEQYFGPGTRLTVT.

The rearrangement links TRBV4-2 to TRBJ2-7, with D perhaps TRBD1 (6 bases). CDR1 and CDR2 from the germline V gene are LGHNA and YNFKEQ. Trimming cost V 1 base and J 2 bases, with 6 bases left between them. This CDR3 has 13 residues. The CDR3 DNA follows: TGTGCCAGCAGCCAAGGGGACACCTACGAGCAGTACTTC. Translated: CASSQGDTYEQYF.

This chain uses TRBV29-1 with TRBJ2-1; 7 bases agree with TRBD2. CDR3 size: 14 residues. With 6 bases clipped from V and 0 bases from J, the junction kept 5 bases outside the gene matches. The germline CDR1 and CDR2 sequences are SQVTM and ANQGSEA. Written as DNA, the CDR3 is TGCAGCGTGGGAAGCGGGGTCTCCTACAATGAGCAGTTCTTC. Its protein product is CSVGSGVSYNEQFF.

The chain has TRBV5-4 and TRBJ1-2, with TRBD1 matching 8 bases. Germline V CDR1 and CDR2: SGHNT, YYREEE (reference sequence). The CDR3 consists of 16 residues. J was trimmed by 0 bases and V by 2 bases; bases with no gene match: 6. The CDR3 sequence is CASSFGTGAANYGYTF. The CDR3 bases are TGTGCCAGCAGCTTCGGGACAGGCGCAGCTAACTATGGCTACACCTTC.

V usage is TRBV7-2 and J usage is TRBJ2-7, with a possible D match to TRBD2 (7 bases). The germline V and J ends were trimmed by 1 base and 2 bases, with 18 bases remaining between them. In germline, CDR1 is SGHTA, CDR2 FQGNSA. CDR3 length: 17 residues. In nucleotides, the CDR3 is TGTGCCAGCAGCTTAGTAGGAGGGGGGGCCCCCCCCTACGAGCAGTACTTC. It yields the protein CASSLVGGGAPPYEQYF.

For the CDR3, the DNA is TGTGCCAGCAGTAGTGACAGGGTATCGGATACGCAGTATTTT. Amino acid sequence: CASSSDRVSDTQYF. J is TRBJ2-3 and V is TRBV2; 7 nucleotides align to TRBD1. The CDR3 totals 14 residues. V was pared by 5 bases and J by 6 bases, with 8 bases of the junction left unmatched. Per germline, CDR1 SNHLY and CDR2 FYNNEI.

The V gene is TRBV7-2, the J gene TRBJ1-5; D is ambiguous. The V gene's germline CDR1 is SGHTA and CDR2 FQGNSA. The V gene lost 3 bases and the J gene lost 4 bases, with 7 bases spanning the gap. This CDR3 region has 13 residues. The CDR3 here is CASSFSQNQPQHF. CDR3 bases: TGTGCCAGCAGCTTCTCACAGAATCAGCCCCAGCATTTT.

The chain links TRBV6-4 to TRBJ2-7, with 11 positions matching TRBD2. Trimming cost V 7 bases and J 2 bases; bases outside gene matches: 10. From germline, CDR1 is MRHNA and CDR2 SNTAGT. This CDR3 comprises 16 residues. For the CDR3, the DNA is TGTGCCAGCATAAAATTAGCGGGAGGGTCAACCTACGAGCAGTACTTC. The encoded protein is CASIKLAGGSTYEQYF.

CDR3 region: CASSGGQGAYNEQFF. The CDR3 DNA is TGTGCCAGTAGTGGGGGACAGGGGGCTTACAATGAGCAGTTCTTC. The chain couples TRBV19 to TRBJ2-1, with 12 bases identical to TRBD1. This CDR3 is built from 15 residues. Trimming took 5 bases from V and 4 from J; bases not matched to a gene: 3. Germline V gene lookup returns CDR1 LNHDA and CDR2 SQIVND (reference sequence). Complete variable domain (other parts from reference TRBV19 and TRBJ2-1): DGGITQSPKYLFRKEGQNVTLSCEQNLNHDAMYWYRQDPGQGLRLIYYSQIVNDFQKGDIAEGYSVSREKKESFPLTVTSAQKNPTAFYLCASSGGQGAYNEQFFGPGTRLTVL.

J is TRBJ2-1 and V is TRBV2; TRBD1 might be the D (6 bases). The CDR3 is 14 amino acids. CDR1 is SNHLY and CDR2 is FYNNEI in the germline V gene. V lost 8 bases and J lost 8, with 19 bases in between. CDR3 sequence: CASLRTDVGDEQFF. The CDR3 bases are TGTGCCAGCCTACGGACAGACGTGGGCGATGAGCAGTTCTTC.

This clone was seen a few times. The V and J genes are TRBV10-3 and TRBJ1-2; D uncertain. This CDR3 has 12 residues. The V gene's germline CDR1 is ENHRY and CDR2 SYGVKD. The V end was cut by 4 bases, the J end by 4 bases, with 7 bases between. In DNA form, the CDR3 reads TGTGCCATCAGTGGATCGGGCTATGGCTACACCTTC. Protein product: CAISGSGYGYTF.

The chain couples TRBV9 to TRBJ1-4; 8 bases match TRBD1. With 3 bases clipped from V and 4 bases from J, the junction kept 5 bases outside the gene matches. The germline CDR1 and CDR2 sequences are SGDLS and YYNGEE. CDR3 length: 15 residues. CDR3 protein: CASSGRQGINEKLFF. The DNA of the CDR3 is TGTGCCAGCAGCGGGCGACAGGGGATTAATGAAAAACTGTTTTTT.

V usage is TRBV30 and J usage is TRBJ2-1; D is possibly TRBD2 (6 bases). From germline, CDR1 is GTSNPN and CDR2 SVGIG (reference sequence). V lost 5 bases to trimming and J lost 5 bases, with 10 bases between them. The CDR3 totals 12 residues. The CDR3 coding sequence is TGTGCCTGGTGCGGGGCCGACAATGAGCAGTTCTTC. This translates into CAWCGADNEQFF.

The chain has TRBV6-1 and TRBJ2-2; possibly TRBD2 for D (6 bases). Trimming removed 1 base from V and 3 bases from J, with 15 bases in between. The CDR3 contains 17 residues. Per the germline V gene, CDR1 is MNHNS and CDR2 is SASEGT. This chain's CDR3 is CASSEEGRGLDTGELFF. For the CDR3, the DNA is TGTGCCAGCAGTGAAGAGGGGCGGGGTTTGGACACCGGGGAGCTGTTTTTT.

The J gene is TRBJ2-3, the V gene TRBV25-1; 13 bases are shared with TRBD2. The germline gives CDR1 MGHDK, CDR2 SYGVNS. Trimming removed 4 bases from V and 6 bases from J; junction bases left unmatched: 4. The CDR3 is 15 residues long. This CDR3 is CASSATSGRVDTQYF. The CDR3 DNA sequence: TGTGCCAGCAGTGCAACTAGCGGGAGGGTGGATACGCAGTATTTT.

CDR3 sequence (DNA): TGTGCCAGCAGCTTTACAGGGGCTGGAAACACCATATATTTT. Residues: CASSFTGAGNTIYF. V gene TRBV11-2 combines with J gene TRBJ1-3; TRBD1 aligns across 7 bases. CDR3 length: 14 residues. Germline V gene lookup returns CDR1 SGHAT and CDR2 FQNNGV. V was pared by 3 bases and J by 2 bases, with 1 base of the junction left unmatched.

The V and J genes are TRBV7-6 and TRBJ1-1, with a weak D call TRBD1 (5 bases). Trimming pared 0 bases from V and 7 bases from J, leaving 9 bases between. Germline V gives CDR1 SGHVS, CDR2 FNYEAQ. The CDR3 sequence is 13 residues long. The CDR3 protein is CASSLAGLGEAFF. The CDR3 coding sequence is TGTGCCAGCAGCTTAGCGGGACTTGGTGAAGCTTTCTTT.

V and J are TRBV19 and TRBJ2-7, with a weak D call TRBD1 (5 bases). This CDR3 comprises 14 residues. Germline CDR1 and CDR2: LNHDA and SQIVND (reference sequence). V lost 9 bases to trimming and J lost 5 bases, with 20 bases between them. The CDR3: CASLGVRVVHEQYF. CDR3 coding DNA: TGTGCCAGCCTCGGTGTCAGGGTTGTCCACGAGCAGTACTTC.

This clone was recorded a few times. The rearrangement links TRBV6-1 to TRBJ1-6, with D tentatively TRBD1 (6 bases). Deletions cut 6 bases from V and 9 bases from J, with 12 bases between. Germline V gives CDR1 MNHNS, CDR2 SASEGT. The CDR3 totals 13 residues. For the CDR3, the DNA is TGTGCCAGCAGCGATACAGGGTCTTCACCCCTCCACTTT. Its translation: CASSDTGSSPLHF.

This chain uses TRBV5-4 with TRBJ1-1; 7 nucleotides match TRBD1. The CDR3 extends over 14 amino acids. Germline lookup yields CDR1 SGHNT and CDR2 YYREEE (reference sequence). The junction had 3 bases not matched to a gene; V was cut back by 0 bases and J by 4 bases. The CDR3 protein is CASSLEQGGTEAFF. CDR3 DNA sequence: TGTGCCAGCAGCTTGGAGCAGGGGGGCACTGAAGCTTTCTTT.

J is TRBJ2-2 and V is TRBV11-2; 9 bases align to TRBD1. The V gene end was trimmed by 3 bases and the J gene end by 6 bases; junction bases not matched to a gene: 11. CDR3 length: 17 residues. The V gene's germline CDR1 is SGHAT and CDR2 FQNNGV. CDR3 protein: CASSFTRDRVLAGELFF. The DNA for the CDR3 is TGTGCCAGCAGCTTCACCCGGGACAGGGTTTTGGCCGGGGAGCTGTTTTTT.

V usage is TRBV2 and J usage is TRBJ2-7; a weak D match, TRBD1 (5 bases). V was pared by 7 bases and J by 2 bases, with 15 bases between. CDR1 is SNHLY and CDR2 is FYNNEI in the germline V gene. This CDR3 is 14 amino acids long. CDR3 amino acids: CASTQGSRTYEQYF. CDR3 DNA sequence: TGTGCCAGCACCCAGGGTTCCCGGACCTACGAGCAGTACTTC.